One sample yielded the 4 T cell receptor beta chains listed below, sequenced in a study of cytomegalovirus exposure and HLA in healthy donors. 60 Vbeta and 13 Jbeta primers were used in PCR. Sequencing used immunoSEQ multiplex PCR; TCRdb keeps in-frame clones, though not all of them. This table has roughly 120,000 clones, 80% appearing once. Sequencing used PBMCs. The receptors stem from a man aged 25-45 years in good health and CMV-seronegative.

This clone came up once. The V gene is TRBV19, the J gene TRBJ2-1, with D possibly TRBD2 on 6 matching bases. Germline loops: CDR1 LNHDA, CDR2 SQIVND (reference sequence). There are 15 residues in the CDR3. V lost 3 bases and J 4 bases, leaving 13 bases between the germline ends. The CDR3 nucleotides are TGTGCCAGTAGTATCTCGGGGGAAGATTACAATGAGCAGTTCTTC. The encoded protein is CASSISGEDYNEQFF.

This CDR3 reads CASSVLGLAGNNEQFF. Here the CDR3 DNA reads TGTGCCAGCAGCGTCCTCGGGCTAGCGGGGAACAATGAGCAGTTCTTC. The V call is TRBV9, the J call TRBJ2-1; 9 bases map to TRBD2. V shed 2 bases and J 5 bases; nucleotides not matched to a gene: 8. Germline V lookup: CDR1 SGDLS, CDR2 YYNGEE. This CDR3 has 16 amino acids.

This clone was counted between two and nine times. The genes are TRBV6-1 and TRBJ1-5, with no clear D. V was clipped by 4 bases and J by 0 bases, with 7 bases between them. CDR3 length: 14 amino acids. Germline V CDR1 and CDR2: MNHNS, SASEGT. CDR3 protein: CASSALRSNQPQHF. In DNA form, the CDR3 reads TGTGCCAGCAGTGCACTCCGTAGCAATCAGCCCCAGCATTTT.

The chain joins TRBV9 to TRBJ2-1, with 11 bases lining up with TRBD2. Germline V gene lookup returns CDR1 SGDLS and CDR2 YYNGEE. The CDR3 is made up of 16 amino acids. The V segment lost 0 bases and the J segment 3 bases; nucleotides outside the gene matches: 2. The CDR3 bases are TGTGCCAGCAGCGTAGTCGGGACTAGCGGCTACAATGAGCAGTTCTTC. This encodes CASSVVGTSGYNEQFF. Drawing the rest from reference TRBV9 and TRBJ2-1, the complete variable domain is DSGVTQTPKHLITATGQRVTLRCSPRSGDLSVYWYQQSLDQGLQFLIQYYNGEERAKGNILERFSAQQFPDLHSELNLSSLELGDSALYFCASSVVGTSGYNEQFFGPGTRLTVL.